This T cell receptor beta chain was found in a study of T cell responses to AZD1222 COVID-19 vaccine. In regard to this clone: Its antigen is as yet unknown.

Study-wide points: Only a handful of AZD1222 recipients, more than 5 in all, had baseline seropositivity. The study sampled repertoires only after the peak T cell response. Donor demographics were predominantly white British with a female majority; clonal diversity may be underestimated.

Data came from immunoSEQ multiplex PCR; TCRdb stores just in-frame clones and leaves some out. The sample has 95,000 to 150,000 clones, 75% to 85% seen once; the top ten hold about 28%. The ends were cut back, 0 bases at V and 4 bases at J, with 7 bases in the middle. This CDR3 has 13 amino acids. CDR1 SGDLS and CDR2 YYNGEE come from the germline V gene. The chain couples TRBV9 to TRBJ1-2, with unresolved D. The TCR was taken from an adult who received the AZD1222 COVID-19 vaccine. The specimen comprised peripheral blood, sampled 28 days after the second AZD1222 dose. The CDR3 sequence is CASSVVSSYGYTF. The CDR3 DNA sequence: TGTGCCAGCAGCGTAGTTTCGAGCTATGGCTACACCTTC.